This T cell receptor beta chain was identified in a study of cytomegalovirus exposure and HLA in healthy donors. Study-wide results and limits: It was confirmed in vitro that a few of the CMV-associated chains were specific for CMV antigens. Researchers reported from a later analysis that most CMV-associated TCR beta chains appeared HLA-restricted.

At collection, donors were nominally healthy, but unrecorded immune exposures were probable. The CDR3 is 14 residues long. Germline assignment: CDR1 SEHNR and CDR2 FQNEAQ (reference sequence). Concerning this clone: What it binds is unknown. Its ends do not fully match the called genes, so a read error is possible.

The PCR employed 60 Vbeta primers together with 13 Jbeta primers. Using immunoSEQ multiplex PCR, the repertoire was profiled, and TCRdb retains in-frame clones only, with some absent. The data show more than 45,000 clones, with 70% seen just once and roughly a fifth held by the top ten. The source material was PBMCs. The receptor's source is an older woman in good health and CMV-seropositive. The chain carries TRBV7-9 and TRBJ2-7; TRBD1 agrees at 10 bases. The CDR3 bases are TGTTCCAGCAGCTTAGTGGGGACAGGGGACGAGCAGTACTTC. This sequence encodes CSSSLVGTGDEQYF. Variable domain in full (rest from reference TRBV7-9 and TRBJ2-7): DTGVSQNPRHKITKRGQNVTFRCDPISEHNRLYWYRQTLGQGPEFLTYFQNEAQLEKSRLLSDRFSAERPKGSFSTLEIQRTEQGDSAMYLCSSSLVGTGDEQYFGPGTRLTVT.